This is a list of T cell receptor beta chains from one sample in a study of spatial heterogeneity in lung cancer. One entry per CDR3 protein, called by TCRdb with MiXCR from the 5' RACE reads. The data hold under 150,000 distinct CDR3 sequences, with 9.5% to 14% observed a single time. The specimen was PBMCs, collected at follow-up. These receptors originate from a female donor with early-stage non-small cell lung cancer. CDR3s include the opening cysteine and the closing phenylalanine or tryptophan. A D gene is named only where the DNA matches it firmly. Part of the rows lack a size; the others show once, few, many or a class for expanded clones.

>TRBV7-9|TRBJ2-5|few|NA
TGTGCCAGCAGCTTATATGGGGCGGCGGAGACCCAGTACTTC
CASSLYGAAETQYF
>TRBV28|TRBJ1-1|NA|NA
TGTGCCAGCCAGTACTACACTGAAGCTTTCTTT
CASQYYTEAFF
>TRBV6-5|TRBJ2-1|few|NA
TGTGCCAGCAGTTACATGTCTGAGCAGTTCTTC
CASSYMSEQFF
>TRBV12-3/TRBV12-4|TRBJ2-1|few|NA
TGTGCCAGCAGTTTGTCCGGGGATCTGCAGTTCTTC
CASSLSGDLQFF
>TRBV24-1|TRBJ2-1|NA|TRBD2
TGTGCCACCAGTGACCCAGGACTAGCGGTTAACTCCTACAATGAGCAGTTCTTC
CATSDPGLAVNSYNEQFF
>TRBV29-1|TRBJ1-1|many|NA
TGCAGCGTTGACGGGGTAGCGGTCACTGAAGCTTTCTTT
CSVDGVAVTEAFF
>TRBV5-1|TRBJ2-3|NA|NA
TGCGCCAGCAGCTCCCCCGGAGTACCAGATACGCAGTATTTT
CASSSPGVPDTQYF
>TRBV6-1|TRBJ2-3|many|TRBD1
TGTGCCAGCAGTGGAAACAGGGGGCTCGGCACAGATACGCAGTATTTT
CASSGNRGLGTDTQYF
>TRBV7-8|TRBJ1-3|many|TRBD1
TGTGCCAGCAGCTGGGGACAGACCTCTGGAAACACCATATATTTT
CASSWGQTSGNTIYF
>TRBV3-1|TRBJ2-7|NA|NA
TGTGCCAGCAGCCATGGGGCAGGAACCTACGAGCAGTACTTC
CASSHGAGTYEQYF
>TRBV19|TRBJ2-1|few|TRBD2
TGTGCCAGTAAAGTCGGCCCTAGCGGGAGCTCCTACAATGAGCAGTTCTTC
CASKVGPSGSSYNEQFF
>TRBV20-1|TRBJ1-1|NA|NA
TGCAGTGCTAGAGATACAAACCGGGACCCCTGGAACACTGAAGCTTTCTTT
CSARDTNRDPWNTEAFF
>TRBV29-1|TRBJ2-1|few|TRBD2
TGCAGCGTTGTCCGGTGGGAGGGGTACAATGAGCAGTTCTTC
CSVVRWEGYNEQFF
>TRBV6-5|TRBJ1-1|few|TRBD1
TGTGCCAGCAGTTACGGCGGGACAGCAAAAACCACTGAAGCTTTCTTT
CASSYGGTAKTTEAFF
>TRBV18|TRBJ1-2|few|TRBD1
TGTGCCAGCTCACCACAGACAGGGGATAACTATGGCTACACCTTC
CASSPQTGDNYGYTF
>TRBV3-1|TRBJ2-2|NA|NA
TGTGCCAGCAGCCAAGTAACTCCCGGGGAGCTGTTTTTT
CASSQVTPGELFF
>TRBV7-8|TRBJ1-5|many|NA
TGTGCCAGCAGCTCCGGACAGTTTAGCAATCAGCCCCAGCATTTT
CASSSGQFSNQPQHF
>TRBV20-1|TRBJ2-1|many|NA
TGCAGTGCTAGAGTTTTCAGCTCCTACAATGAGCAGTTCTTC
CSARVFSSYNEQFF
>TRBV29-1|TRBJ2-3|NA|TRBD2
TGCAGCGGCGGGAGAAGGGGCACAGATACGCAGTATTTT
CSGGRRGTDTQYF
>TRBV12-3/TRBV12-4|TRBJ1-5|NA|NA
TGTGCCAGCGTCCGGGGATTGGCTCAGCCCCAGCATTTT
CASVRGLAQPQHF
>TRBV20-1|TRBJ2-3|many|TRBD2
TGCAGTGCGCGCCGACTAGCGGGAAAGAGGGATACGCAGTATTTT
CSARRLAGKRDTQYF
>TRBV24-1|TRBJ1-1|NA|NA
TGTGCCACCAGTGATTCCCCAGGAACTGAAGCTTTCTTT
CATSDSPGTEAFF